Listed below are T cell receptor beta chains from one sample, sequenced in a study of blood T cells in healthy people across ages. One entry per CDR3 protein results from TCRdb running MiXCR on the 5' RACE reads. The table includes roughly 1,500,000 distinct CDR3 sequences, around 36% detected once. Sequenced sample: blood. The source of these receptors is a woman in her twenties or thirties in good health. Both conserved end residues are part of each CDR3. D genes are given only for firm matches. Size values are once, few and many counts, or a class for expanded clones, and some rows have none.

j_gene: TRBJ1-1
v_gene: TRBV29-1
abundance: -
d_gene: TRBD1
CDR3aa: CSVEDLGDRVNTEAFF
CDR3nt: TGCAGCGTTGAAGATCTTGGGGACAGGGTCAACACTGAAGCTTTCTTT

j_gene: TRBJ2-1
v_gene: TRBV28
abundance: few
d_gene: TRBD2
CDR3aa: CASTAPPRLAVHNEQFF
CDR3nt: TGTGCCAGCACCGCTCCTCCTCGCCTAGCGGTGCACAATGAGCAGTTCTTC

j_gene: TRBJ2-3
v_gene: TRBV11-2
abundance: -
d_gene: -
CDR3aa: CASSIRDLRTDTQYF
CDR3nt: TGTGCCAGCAGCATCCGGGACCTCCGCACAGATACGCAGTATTTT

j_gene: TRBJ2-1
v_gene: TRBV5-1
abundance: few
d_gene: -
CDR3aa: CASSQSSAYNEQFF
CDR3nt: TGCGCCAGCAGCCAAAGTAGCGCTTACAATGAGCAGTTCTTC

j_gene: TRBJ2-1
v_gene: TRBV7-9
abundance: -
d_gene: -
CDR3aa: CASSYRRLGGAMGNEQFF
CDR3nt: TGTGCCAGCAGCTACCGAAGACTGGGGGGCGCCATGGGAAATGAGCAGTTCTTC

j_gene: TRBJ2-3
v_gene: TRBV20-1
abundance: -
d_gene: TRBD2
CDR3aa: CSASPGGCTDTQYF
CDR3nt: TGCAGTGCTAGTCCGGGGGGGTGCACAGATACGCAGTATTTT

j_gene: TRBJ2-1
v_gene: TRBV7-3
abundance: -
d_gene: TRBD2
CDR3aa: CASSTSGGLMYEQFF
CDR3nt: TGTGCCAGCAGCACCAGCGGGGGGTTAATGTATGAGCAGTTCTTC

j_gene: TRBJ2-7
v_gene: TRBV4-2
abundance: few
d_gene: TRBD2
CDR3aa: CASSQETSGRSYEQYF
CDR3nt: TGTGCCAGCAGCCAAGAAACTAGCGGGAGATCCTACGAGCAGTACTTC

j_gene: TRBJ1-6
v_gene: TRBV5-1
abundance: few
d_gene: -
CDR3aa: CASSSFSGNSPLHF
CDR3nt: TGCGCCAGCAGCTCATTTAGTGGGAATTCACCCCTCCACTTT

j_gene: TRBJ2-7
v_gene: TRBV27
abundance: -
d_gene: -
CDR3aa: CASSWQGAGVHEQYF
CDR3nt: TGTGCCAGCAGTTGGCAGGGGGCGGGGGTCCACGAGCAGTACTTC

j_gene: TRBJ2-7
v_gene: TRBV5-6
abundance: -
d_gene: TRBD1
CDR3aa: CASRDRDSLTYEQYF
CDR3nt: TGTGCCAGCAGAGACCGGGACAGTCTAACCTACGAGCAGTACTTC

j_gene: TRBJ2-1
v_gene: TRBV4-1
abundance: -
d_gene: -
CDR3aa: CASSKGTASSYNEQFF
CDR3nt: TGCGCCAGCAGCAAAGGGACCGCGAGCTCCTACAATGAGCAGTTCTTC

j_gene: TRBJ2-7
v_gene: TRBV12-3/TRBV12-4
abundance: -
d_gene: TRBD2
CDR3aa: CASSLVASGGNEQYF
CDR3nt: TGTGCCAGCAGTTTAGTAGCTAGCGGGGGAAACGAGCAGTACTTC

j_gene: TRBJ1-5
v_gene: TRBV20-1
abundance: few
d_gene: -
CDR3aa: CSAPPWGGGRGSNQPQHF
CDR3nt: TGCAGTGCTCCCCCCTGGGGGGGTGGACGGGGTAGCAATCAGCCCCAGCATTTT

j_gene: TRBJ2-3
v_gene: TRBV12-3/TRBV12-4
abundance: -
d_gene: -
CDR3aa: CASSLARYFGDAQYF
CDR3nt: TGTGCCAGCAGTTTAGCGCGGTACTTTGGGGATGCGCAGTATTTT

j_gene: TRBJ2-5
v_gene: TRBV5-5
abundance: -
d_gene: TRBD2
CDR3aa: CASSLAGGPLTQYF
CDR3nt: TGTGCCAGCAGTCTAGCGGGGGGACCTTTGACCCAGTACTTC

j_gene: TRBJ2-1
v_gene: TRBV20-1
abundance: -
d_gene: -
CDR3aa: CSAYRDLSYNEQFF
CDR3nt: TGCAGTGCTTACCGGGACTTGAGTTACAATGAGCAGTTCTTC

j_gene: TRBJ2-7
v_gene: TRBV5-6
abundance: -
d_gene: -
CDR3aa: CASSNQGASYEQYF
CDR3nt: TGTGCCAGCAGCAACCAGGGAGCCTCCTACGAGCAGTACTTC

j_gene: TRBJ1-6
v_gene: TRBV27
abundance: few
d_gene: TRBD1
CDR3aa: CAIADRAGNSPLHF
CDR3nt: TGTGCCATTGCGGACAGGGCGGGGAATTCACCCCTCCACTTT

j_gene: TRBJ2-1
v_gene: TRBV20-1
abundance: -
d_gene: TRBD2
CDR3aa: CSARAPISGGDEQFF
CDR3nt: TGCAGTGCTAGGGCCCCGATTAGCGGGGGGGATGAGCAGTTCTTC

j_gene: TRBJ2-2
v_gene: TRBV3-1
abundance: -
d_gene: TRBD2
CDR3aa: CASSPPTSGRAYGGERFF
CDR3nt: TGTGCCAGCAGCCCTCCGACTAGCGGGAGGGCATATGGCGGGGAGCGGTTTTTT

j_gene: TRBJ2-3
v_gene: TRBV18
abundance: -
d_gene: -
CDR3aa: CASSPLGLDMTDTQYF
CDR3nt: TGTGCCAGCTCACCACTCGGTCTGGACATGACAGATACGCAGTATTTT

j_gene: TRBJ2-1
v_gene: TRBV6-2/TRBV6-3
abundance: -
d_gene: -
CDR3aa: CASSYGLPSGTYNEQFF
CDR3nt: TGTGCCAGCAGTTACGGGTTGCCCAGCGGAACCTACAATGAGCAGTTCTTC

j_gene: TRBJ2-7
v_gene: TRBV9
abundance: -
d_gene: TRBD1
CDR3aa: CASSAGQGAPYEQYF
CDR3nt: TGTGCCAGCAGCGCAGGACAGGGGGCTCCGTACGAGCAGTACTTC

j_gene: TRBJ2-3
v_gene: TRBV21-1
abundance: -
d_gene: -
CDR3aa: CASSASGPPTDTQYF
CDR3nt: TGTGCCAGCAGTGCTAGCGGGCCCCCCACAGATACGCAGTATTTT

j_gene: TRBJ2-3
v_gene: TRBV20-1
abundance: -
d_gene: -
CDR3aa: CSASFPHTDTQYF
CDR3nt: TGCAGTGCTAGTTTTCCTCACACAGATACGCAGTATTTT

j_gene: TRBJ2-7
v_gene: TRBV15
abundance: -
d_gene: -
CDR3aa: CATSRDLRQVEREQYF
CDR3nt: TGTGCCACCAGCAGAGATCTCCGGCAGGTTGAACGCGAGCAGTACTTC

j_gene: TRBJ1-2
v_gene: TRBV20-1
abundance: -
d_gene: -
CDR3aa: CSARGSLRTLSENGYTF
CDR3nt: TGCAGTGCTAGAGGCTCTCTTCGGACCCTGTCGGAAAATGGCTACACCTTC

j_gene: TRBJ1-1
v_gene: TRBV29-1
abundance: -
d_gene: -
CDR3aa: CSSILGDHTEAFF
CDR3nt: TGCAGCTCCATCTTAGGGGATCACACTGAAGCTTTCTTT

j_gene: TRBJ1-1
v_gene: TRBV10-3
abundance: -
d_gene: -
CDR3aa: CASETRLGTEAFF
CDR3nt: TGTGCCTCGGAGACCAGGCTAGGGACTGAAGCTTTCTTT

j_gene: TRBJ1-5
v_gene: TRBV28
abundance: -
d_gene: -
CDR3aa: CASSRGYYSNQPQHF
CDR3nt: TGTGCCAGCAGCAGGGGCTACTATAGCAATCAGCCCCAGCATTTT

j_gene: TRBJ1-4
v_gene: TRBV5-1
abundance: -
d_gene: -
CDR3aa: CASKAGQNEKRFF
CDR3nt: TGCGCCAGCAAGGCGGGCCAGAACGAAAAACGGTTTTTT

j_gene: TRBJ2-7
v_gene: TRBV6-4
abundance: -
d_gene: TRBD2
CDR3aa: CASSDSTSGASEQYF
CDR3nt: TGTGCCAGCAGTGACTCGACTAGCGGGGCCAGCGAGCAGTACTTC

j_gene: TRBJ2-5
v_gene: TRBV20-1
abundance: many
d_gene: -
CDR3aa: CSANPPGRETQYF
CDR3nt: TGCAGTGCTAACCCTCCGGGCCGAGAGACCCAGTACTTC

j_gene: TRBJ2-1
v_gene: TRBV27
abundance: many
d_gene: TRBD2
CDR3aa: CASSFFGTSVFNEQFF
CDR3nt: TGTGCCAGCAGTTTTTTTGGGACTAGCGTTTTCAATGAGCAGTTCTTC

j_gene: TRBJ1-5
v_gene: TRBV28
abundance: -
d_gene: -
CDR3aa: CASRKQFISNQPQHF
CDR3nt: TGTGCCAGCAGGAAGCAGTTTATTAGCAATCAGCCCCAGCATTTT

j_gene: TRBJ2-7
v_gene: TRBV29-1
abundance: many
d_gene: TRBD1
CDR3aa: CSVKQGESQGEQYF
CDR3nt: TGCAGCGTAAAACAGGGGGAATCCCAAGGCGAGCAGTACTTC

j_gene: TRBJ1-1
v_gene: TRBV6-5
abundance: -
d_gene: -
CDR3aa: CASSYNSQGSTEAFF
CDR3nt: TGTGCCAGCAGTTATAACTCACAAGGGAGCACTGAAGCTTTCTTT

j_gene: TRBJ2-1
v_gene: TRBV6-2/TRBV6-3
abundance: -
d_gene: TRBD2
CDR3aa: CASSPTLAGGNEQFF
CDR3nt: TGTGCCAGCAGTCCAACCCTAGCGGGGGGTAATGAGCAGTTCTTC

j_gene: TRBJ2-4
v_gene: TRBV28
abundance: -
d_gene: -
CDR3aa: CAGSSPPSLAENIQYF
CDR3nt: TGTGCCGGCAGTTCCCCCCCTTCGTTAGCCGAAAACATTCAGTACTTC

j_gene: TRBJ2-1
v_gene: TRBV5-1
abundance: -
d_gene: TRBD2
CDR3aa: CASSTQTSGGYNEQFF
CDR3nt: TGCGCCAGCAGTACCCAGACTAGCGGGGGTTACAATGAGCAGTTCTTC

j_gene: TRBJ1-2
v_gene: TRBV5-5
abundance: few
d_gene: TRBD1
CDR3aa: CASSISTGAYGYTF
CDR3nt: TGTGCCAGCAGCATTTCGACAGGGGCCTATGGCTACACCTTC

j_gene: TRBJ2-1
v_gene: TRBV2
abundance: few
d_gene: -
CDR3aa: CASSDPAQPGPQSEQFF
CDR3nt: TGTGCCAGCAGTGACCCCGCCCAACCGGGCCCGCAGTCCGAGCAGTTCTTC

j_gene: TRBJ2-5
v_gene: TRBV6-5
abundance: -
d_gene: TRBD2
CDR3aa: CASRYRLAPQETQYF
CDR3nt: TGTGCCAGCAGGTACCGACTAGCACCACAAGAGACCCAGTACTTC

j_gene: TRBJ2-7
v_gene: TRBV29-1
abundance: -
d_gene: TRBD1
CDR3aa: CSVGPGGLRSYEQYF
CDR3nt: TGCAGCGTTGGACCAGGGGGCTTACGGTCCTACGAGCAGTACTTC

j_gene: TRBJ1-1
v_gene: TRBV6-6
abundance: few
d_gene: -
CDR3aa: CASSYGLRTEAFF
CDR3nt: TGTGCCAGCAGTTACGGGCTAAGGACTGAAGCTTTCTTT

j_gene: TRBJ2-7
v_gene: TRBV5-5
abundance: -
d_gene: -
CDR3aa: CASSADRFNYEQYF
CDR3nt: TGTGCCAGCAGCGCGGACAGATTCAACTACGAGCAGTACTTC

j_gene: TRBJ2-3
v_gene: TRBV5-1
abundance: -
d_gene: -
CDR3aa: CASSLISANTQYF
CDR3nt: TGCGCCAGCAGTTTGATTAGCGCCAATACGCAGTATTTT

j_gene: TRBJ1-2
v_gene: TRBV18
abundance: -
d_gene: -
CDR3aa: CASSPLGRQANYGYTF
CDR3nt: TGTGCCAGCTCACCTTTGGGCCGACAGGCTAACTATGGCTACACCTTC

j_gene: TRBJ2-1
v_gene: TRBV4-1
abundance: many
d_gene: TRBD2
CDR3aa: CASSQGWRGVDEQFF
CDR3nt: TGCGCCAGCAGCCAAGGATGGCGGGGGGTCGATGAGCAGTTCTTC

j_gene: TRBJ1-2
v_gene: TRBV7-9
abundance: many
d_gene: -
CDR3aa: CASSLASSRSPGYGYTF
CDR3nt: TGTGCCAGCAGCTTAGCGTCTTCCCGATCCCCGGGGTATGGCTACACCTTC

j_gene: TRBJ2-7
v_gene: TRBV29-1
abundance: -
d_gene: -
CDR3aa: CSVKQGGEQYF
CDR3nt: TGCAGCGTTAAACAGGGAGGCGAGCAGTACTTC

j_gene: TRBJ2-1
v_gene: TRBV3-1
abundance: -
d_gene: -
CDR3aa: CASSQVTGSSYNEQFF
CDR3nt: TGTGCCAGCAGCCAAGTTACTGGGAGCTCCTACAATGAGCAGTTCTTC

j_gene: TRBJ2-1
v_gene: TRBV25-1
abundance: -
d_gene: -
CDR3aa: CASSEWADLANEQFF
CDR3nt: TGTGCCAGCAGTGAGTGGGCGGACCTGGCCAATGAGCAGTTCTTC

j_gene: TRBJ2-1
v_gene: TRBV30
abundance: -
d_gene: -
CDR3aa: CAWSRQVNEQFF
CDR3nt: TGTGCCTGGAGTCGCCAGGTCAATGAGCAGTTCTTC

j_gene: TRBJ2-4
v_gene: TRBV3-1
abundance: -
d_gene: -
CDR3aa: CASSQGRIFYGQYF
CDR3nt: TGTGCCAGCAGCCAAGGCAGAATCTTCTACGGGCAGTACTTC

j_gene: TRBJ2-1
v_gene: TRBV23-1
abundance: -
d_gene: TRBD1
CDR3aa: CASSQSARPSQGEVNNEQFF
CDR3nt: TGCGCCAGCAGTCAAAGTGCAAGACCATCCCAGGGGGAAGTAAACAATGAGCAGTTCTTC

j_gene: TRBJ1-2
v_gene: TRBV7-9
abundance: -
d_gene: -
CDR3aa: CASIKGTESYGYTF
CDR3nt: TGTGCCAGCATCAAGGGCACAGAGAGTTATGGCTACACCTTC

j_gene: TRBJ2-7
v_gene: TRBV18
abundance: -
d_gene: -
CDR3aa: CASSPPVQAGYEQYF
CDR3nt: TGTGCCAGCTCACCACCTGTACAGGCTGGCTACGAGCAGTACTTC

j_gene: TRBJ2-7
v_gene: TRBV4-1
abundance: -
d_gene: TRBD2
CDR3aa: CASSRTSGKTVYEQYF
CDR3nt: TGCGCCAGCAGCCGAACTAGCGGGAAGACGGTATACGAGCAGTACTTC